This TCR beta chain was identified in a study of vaccination and CD4 T cells after COVID-19. Study-level background: Nasal swab PCR had detected SARS-CoV-2 in convalescent patients, 9 or 10 mild and one severe. Two doses of either BNT162b2 or mRNA-1273 vaccine were given to participants.

Germline CDR1 is DFQATT and CDR2 is SNEGSKA (reference sequence). The CDR3 length is 16 residues. Indicated time point: late sampling 161 to 241 days after vaccination in a few convalescent patients. Notes on the study in general: Reactive clone data from convalescent patients indicated a median of approximately 90% appearing only post-vaccination. The median count of SARS-CoV-2-reactive clonotypes rose from approximately 21 to 40, not significantly.

On this clonotype: Antigen specificity is unknown.

TCRdb fed the PCR reads into MiXCR, producing one record per CDR3 protein. The sample shows 25,000 to 35,000 distinct CDR3 sequences, 50% of them seen only once. The TCR was taken from a human donor who had recovered from COVID-19. Sequences were derived from CD4+ T cells from blood, sampled about 7 months after SARS-CoV-2 vaccination. The chain links TRBV20-1 to TRBJ2-7; 11 bases align to TRBD2. CDR3 sequence (DNA): TGCACCCCGGGCCTAGCGGGAGGCCGGGGCTCCTACGAGCAGTACTTC. It codes for CTPGLAGGRGSYEQYF.